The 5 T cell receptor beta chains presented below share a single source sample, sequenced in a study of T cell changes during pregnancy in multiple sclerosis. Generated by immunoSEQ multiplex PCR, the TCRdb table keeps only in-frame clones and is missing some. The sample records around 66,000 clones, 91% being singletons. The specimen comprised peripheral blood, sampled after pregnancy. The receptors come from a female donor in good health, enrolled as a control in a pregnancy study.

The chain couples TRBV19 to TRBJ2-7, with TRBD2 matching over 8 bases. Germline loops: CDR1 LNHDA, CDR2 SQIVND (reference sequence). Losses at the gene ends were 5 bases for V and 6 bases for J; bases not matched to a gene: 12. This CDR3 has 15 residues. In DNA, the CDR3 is TGTGCCAGTAGTCGTGGTAGCGGGGCCCTCGGCGAGCAGTACTTC. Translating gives CASSRGSGALGEQYF.

For the CDR3, the DNA is TGTGCCAGCAGTTTAGGGCGACCGGGGAATTACACCTTC. Its protein is CASSLGRPGNYTF. The genes are TRBV27 and TRBJ1-2; unclear D gene. Germline lookup yields CDR1 MNHEY and CDR2 SMNVEV (reference sequence). This CDR3 has 13 amino acids. V gave up 2 bases and J gave up 11 bases, with 15 bases separating them.

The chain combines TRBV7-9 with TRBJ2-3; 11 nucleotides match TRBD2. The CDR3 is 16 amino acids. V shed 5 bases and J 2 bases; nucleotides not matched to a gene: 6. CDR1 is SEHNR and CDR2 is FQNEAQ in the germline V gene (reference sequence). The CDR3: CASSLRLAGYTDTQYF. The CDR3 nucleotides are TGTGCCAGCAGCCTAAGACTAGCGGGGTACACAGATACGCAGTATTTT.

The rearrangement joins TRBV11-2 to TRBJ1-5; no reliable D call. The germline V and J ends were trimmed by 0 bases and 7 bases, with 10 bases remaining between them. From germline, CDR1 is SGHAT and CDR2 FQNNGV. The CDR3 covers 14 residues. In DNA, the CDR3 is TGTGCCAGCAGCTTAGACCGGGTCAGACAGCCCCAGCATTTT. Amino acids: CASSLDRVRQPQHF.

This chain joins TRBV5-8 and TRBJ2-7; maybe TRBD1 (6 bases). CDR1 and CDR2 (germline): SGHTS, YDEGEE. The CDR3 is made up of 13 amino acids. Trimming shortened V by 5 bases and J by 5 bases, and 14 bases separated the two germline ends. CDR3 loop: CASRSGHKNEQYF. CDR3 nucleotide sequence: TGTGCCAGCAGATCGGGACACAAAAACGAGCAGTACTTC.